This is a list of T cell receptor beta chains from one sample in a study of CD8+CD57+ T cells in acquired aplastic anemia. TCRdb reprocessed the reads via MiXCR and lists one record per CDR3 protein. Of around 400,000 distinct CDR3 sequences in the sample, about 70% were seen once. The sample taken for sequencing was sorted CD4+, CD8+, or CD8+CD57+ T cells (not recorded which) from PBMCs. These receptors originate from a human donor in good health, serving as a control. CDR3s include the opening cysteine and the closing phenylalanine or tryptophan.

V gene,CDR3 protein
TRBV19,CASSGAGGHNQPQHF
TRBV2,CASSPPGDYGYTF
TRBV7-2,CASSLKGRGAGGVF
TRBV6-6,CASTKGFSNQPQHF
TRBV5-4,CASSLIGYNSPLHF
TRBV30,CAWSEIQENIQYF
TRBV7-9,CASSLTGQVGELFF
TRBV7-6,CASSSSTRSTPAGELFF
TRBV15,CATSMPPGHFSGANVLTF
TRBV7-2,CASSPEPGRAEAFF
TRBV5-8,CASSRDVNTEAFF
TRBV9,CASSLGGGGSGEEYF
TRBV12-3/TRBV12-4,CASSLEGEYQPQHF
TRBV20-1,CSARDQGAGGTEAFF
TRBV7-2,CASSFASGGGYGYTF
TRBV7-9,CASSLSGRTEAFF
TRBV2,CASIETRGCGYTF
TRBV20-1,CSARQGLITTGELFF
TRBV20-1,CSATGPELVSTEAFF
TRBV9,CASSFGQLNSPHNEQFF
TRBV20-1,CSARAGNQHTQYF
TRBV7-3,CASSLARGRSPILF
TRBV12-3/TRBV12-4,CASTHRGRRYEQYF
TRBV20-1,CSARDGRGYKQYF
TRBV2,CASSKYTGYEHGF